Listed below are T cell receptor beta chains from one sample, sequenced in a study of OX40 agonist ivuxolimab in advanced cancers. Method: immunoSEQ multiplex PCR; TCRdb's copy keeps in-frame clones and lacks some. The sample consists of 40,000 to 50,000 clones, 80% to 90% of them appearing once. This sample comprised CD4+ or CD8+ T cells sorted from blood, obtained in a trial of the OX40 agonist ivuxolimab. The receptors shown here come from an adult with an advanced solid tumor such as melanoma, head and neck, liver or kidney cancer. CDR3s include the opening cysteine and the closing phenylalanine or tryptophan. A D gene is named only where the DNA matches it firmly. A row's size may be missing; if present it is once, few, many or a size class.

TRBV6-5	TRBD1	NA	TRBJ2-5	CASSSGQGETQYF	TGTGCCAGCAGTAGTGGACAGGGAGAGACCCAGTACTTC
TRBV6-5	NA	NA	TRBJ2-1	CASSWRTTVDEQFF	TGTGCCAGCAGTTGGCGGACTACAGTCGATGAGCAGTTCTTC
TRBV7-3	TRBD1	NA	TRBJ2-7	CASSLPGMGQGRPEQYF	TGTGCCAGCAGCTTACCGGGTATGGGACAGGGTCGTCCCGAGCAGTACTTC
TRBV5-1	NA	NA	TRBJ2-3	CASSLASYSTDTQYF	TGCGCCAGCAGCTTGGCCAGTTACAGCACAGATACGCAGTATTTT
TRBV13	NA	NA	TRBJ2-3	CASSLGSADTQYF	TGTGCCAGCAGCTTAGGGTCTGCAGATACGCAGTATTTT
TRBV10-2	NA	NA	TRBJ2-7	CASSGGPEGYEQYF	TGCGCCAGCAGTGGCGGGCCCGAAGGATACGAGCAGTACTTC
TRBV13	TRBD2	NA	TRBJ2-7	CASSGRLAGDYEQYF	TGTGCCAGCAGCGGTCGACTAGCGGGAGACTACGAGCAGTACTTC
TRBV28	NA	NA	TRBJ1-5	CASSALGAFEQPQHF	TGTGCCAGCAGTGCCCTTGGGGCCTTCGAGCAGCCCCAGCATTTT
TRBV9	NA	NA	TRBJ2-5	CASSTHPEETQYF	TGTGCCAGCAGCACTCACCCCGAAGAGACCCAGTACTTC
TRBV10-3	NA	NA	TRBJ2-1	CAISEPSGADNEQFF	TGTGCCATCAGTGAGCCGTCAGGGGCGGACAATGAGCAGTTCTTC
TRBV13	NA	NA	TRBJ2-3	CASSLVTDPNSTDTQYF	TGTGCCAGCAGCTTAGTCACGGACCCGAATAGCACAGATACGCAGTATTTT
TRBV30	NA	NA	TRBJ1-5	CAWSDTNRGNQPQHF	TGTGCCTGGAGTGACACCAACAGGGGCAATCAGCCCCAGCATTTT
TRBV5-4	TRBD2	NA	TRBJ2-5	CASSLATSGSGETQYF	TGTGCCAGCAGCTTGGCTACTAGCGGGAGCGGGGAGACCCAGTACTTC
TRBV6-9	NA	NA	TRBJ1-5	CASSYNRGQPQHF	TGTGCCAGCAGTTACAATAGGGGACAGCCCCAGCATTTT
TRBV6-5	TRBD1	few	TRBJ2-5	CASSYLAGGRETQYF	TGTGCCAGCAGTTATCTGGCAGGGGGCCGGGAGACCCAGTACTTC
TRBV5-5	TRBD2	NA	TRBJ2-5	CASRRAGGTQETQYF	TGTGCCAGCAGGCGGGCGGGAGGGACGCAAGAGACCCAGTACTTC
TRBV7-9	TRBD1	NA	TRBJ1-4	CASSQGARSEKLFF	TGTGCCAGCAGCCAGGGGGCAAGGAGTGAAAAACTGTTTTTT
TRBV6-5	NA	NA	TRBJ1-3	CASTGGVAGNTIYF	TGTGCCAGCACAGGCGGGGTGGCTGGAAACACCATATATTTT
TRBV2	TRBD1	NA	TRBJ2-5	CASSDRGVRETQYF	TGTGCCAGCAGCGACAGGGGAGTAAGGGAGACCCAGTACTTC
TRBV19	NA	NA	TRBJ2-5	CASSIGVAYQETQYF	TGTGCCAGTAGTATCGGAGTTGCGTACCAAGAGACCCAGTACTTC
TRBV9	TRBD1	NA	TRBJ2-7	CASSPHRGPYEQYF	TGTGCCAGCAGCCCCCACAGGGGACCCTACGAGCAGTACTTC
TRBV4-1	NA	NA	TRBJ2-1	CASSQGLGYNEQFF	TGCGCCAGCAGCCAGGGCCTGGGGTACAATGAGCAGTTCTTC
TRBV12-5	TRBD2	NA	TRBJ2-7	CAPPSHSGSLRYEQYF	TGTGCTCCACCCTCCCACAGCGGGAGTCTCAGGTACGAGCAGTACTTC
TRBV19	NA	NA	TRBJ1-5	CASSIQGGSNQPQHF	TGTGCCAGTAGTATACAGGGTGGAAGCAATCAGCCCCAGCATTTT
TRBV7-9	NA	NA	TRBJ1-2	CASSLAVAVDGYTF	TGTGCCAGCAGCTTAGCGGTCGCAGTAGACGGCTACACCTTC
TRBV14	NA	NA	TRBJ1-3	CASKPQVSGNTIYF	TGTGCCAGCAAGCCGCAGGTCTCTGGAAACACCATATATTTT
TRBV14	NA	few	TRBJ2-7	CASSPMPSYEQYF	TGTGCCAGCAGCCCGATGCCCTCGTACGAGCAGTACTTC
TRBV11-2	NA	NA	TRBJ2-1	CASSAGFSYNEQFF	TGTGCCAGCAGCGCGGGGTTCTCCTACAATGAGCAGTTCTTC
TRBV9	TRBD2	once	TRBJ2-1	CASSPDSGGATNEQFF	TGTGCCAGCAGCCCGGACAGCGGGGGGGCAACGAATGAGCAGTTCTTC
TRBV4-1	NA	NA	TRBJ2-3	CASSQGSSNTDTQYF	TGCGCCAGCAGCCAAGGCTCCAGTAACACAGATACGCAGTATTTT
TRBV5-4	TRBD1	NA	TRBJ2-7	CASSWDRERGEQYF	TGTGCCAGCAGCTGGGACAGGGAGAGAGGCGAGCAGTACTTC
TRBV6-6	NA	NA	TRBJ2-3	CASKGGAASGDTQYF	TGTGCCAGCAAAGGGGGGGCAGCCAGTGGGGATACGCAGTATTTT
TRBV7-9	NA	NA	TRBJ2-1	CASSRDGDNEQFF	TGTGCCAGCAGCAGGGACGGAGACAATGAGCAGTTCTTC
TRBV16	NA	NA	TRBJ2-3	CASSLGSTTDTQYF	TGTGCCAGCAGCCTAGGGTCTACCACAGATACGCAGTATTTT
TRBV7-2	TRBD2	NA	TRBJ2-1	CASSQLGTGGDEQFF	TGTGCCAGCAGCCAATTAGGAACGGGGGGAGATGAGCAGTTCTTC
TRBV30	NA	once	TRBJ2-1	CAWSGVVGGFEQFF	TGTGCCTGGAGTGGGGTCGTGGGAGGATTTGAGCAGTTCTTC
TRBV9	NA	NA	TRBJ2-2	CASRVAPLGTGELFF	TGTGCCAGCAGGGTAGCGCCTCTGGGAACCGGGGAGCTGTTTTTT
TRBV7-9	TRBD1	NA	TRBJ1-2	CASSLELTGKGYTF	TGTGCTAGCAGCTTAGAGCTGACAGGGAAAGGCTACACCTTC
TRBV10-1	NA	NA	TRBJ1-1	CASSEGSSTGLITEAFF	TGCGCCAGCAGTGAGGGGAGTTCGACGGGCCTAATCACTGAAGCTTTCTTT
TRBV14	NA	NA	TRBJ2-7	CASSQYVGQSYEQYF	TGTGCCAGCAGCCAGTATGTAGGCCAAAGCTACGAGCAGTACTTC
TRBV28	TRBD1	NA	TRBJ2-4	CASSPSRGRGAKNIQYF	TGTGCCAGCAGCCCTTCCAGGGGGCGCGGAGCCAAAAACATTCAGTACTTC
TRBV7-3	NA	once	TRBJ2-5	CASSLTQQETQYF	TGTGCCAGCAGCTTAACCCAACAAGAGACCCAGTACTTC
TRBV7-2	NA	NA	TRBJ2-6	CASSFIMANVLTF	TGTGCCAGCAGCTTTATAATGGCCAACGTCCTGACTTTC
TRBV30	NA	NA	TRBJ1-2	CALRLRGANYGYTF	TGTGCCTTGAGATTAAGGGGGGCTAACTATGGCTACACCTTC
TRBV6-4	NA	NA	TRBJ2-7	CASSDSVREDDEQYF	TGTGCCAGCAGTGACTCGGTCAGGGAAGACGACGAGCAGTACTTC
TRBV15	TRBD2	NA	TRBJ2-7	CATSRVSGGETYEQYF	TGTGCCACCAGCAGGGTGAGCGGGGGGGAAACCTACGAGCAGTACTTC
TRBV13	NA	once	TRBJ2-7	CASSFQEGISYEQYF	TGTGCCAGCAGCTTTCAGGAGGGTATCTCCTACGAGCAGTACTTC
TRBV7-9	NA	NA	TRBJ2-7	CASSMDTPEQYF	TGTGCCAGCAGCATGGACACACCCGAGCAGTACTTC
TRBV7-9	TRBD2	NA	TRBJ2-1	CASSPRTGGIGQFF	TGTGCCAGCAGCCCGAGGACGGGAGGTATAGGGCAGTTCTTC
TRBV5-4	TRBD1	NA	TRBJ2-3	CASSWGTGVADTQYF	TGTGCCAGCAGCTGGGGGACAGGGGTGGCAGATACGCAGTATTTT
TRBV2	NA	NA	TRBJ1-5	CASSENGNQPQHF	TGTGCCAGCAGTGAAAACGGGAATCAGCCCCAGCATTTT
TRBV11-2	TRBD1	NA	TRBJ1-6	CASRKQGAGSPLHF	TGTGCCAGCAGAAAACAGGGGGCGGGTTCACCCCTCCACTTT
TRBV5-1	TRBD1	NA	TRBJ2-7	CASSFGGTGGTEQYF	TGCGCCAGCAGCTTTGGTGGGACAGGGGGCACCGAGCAGTACTTC
TRBV7-9	NA	NA	TRBJ1-1	CASSLEANTEAFF	TGTGCCAGCAGCTTAGAGGCGAACACTGAAGCTTTCTTT
TRBV19	NA	NA	TRBJ1-4	CASSWDATNEKLFF	TGTGCCAGTAGCTGGGATGCAACTAATGAAAAACTGTTTTTT
TRBV7-9	NA	NA	TRBJ2-5	CASSDLGRTQETQYF	TGTGCCAGCAGCGACCTGGGTAGAACTCAAGAGACCCAGTACTTC